Presented here are 22 T cell receptor beta chains from one specimen sequenced in a study of graft-versus-host responses after intestinal transplantation. Sequencing was performed with immunoSEQ multiplex PCR; in TCRdb, only in-frame clones are kept and a portion is missing. The sample lists tens of thousands of clones, roughly 44% occurring once. Researchers placed 200,000 CFSE-labeled responder cells in culture with 200,000 irradiated, violet-dye-labeled stimulator cells. The specimen comprised alloreactive CD8+ T cells from a mixed lymphocyte reaction culture, sampled before transplantation. Sample subset: CFSE-low proliferating T cells sorted from approximately six-day pre-transplant mixed lymphocyte reaction (GvH or HvG direction). The receptors originated from a human patient who was an organ donor for intestinal transplantation.

The J gene is TRBJ2-1, the V gene TRBV5-4; TRBD2 matches at 11 bases. The J segment lost 8 bases and the V segment lost 4 bases, leaving 8 bases of the junction unmatched. Germline loops: CDR1 SGHNT, CDR2 YYREEE (reference sequence). The CDR3 is 15 amino acids. Here the CDR3 reads CASSRRTSGFHEQFF. Here the CDR3 DNA reads TGTGCCAGCAGCCGCCGGACTAGCGGGTTCCATGAGCAGTTCTTC.

This clone has more than one count but fewer than ten. The J gene is TRBJ2-1, the V gene TRBV19; the match to TRBD2 covers 10 bases. The CDR3 runs to 19 residues. Germline lookup yields CDR1 LNHDA and CDR2 SQIVND (reference sequence). The junction had 17 bases not matched to a gene; V was cut back by 4 bases and J by 5 bases. For the CDR3, the DNA is TGTGCCAGTAGTAACCCCTTTAAGCGGGAGGGGGCGCCTAACAATGAGCAGTTCTTC. It encodes CASSNPFKREGAPNNEQFF.

J is TRBJ2-7 and V is TRBV4-1; D ambiguous. This CDR3 is 15 amino acids long. Trimming took off 4 bases at V and 2 bases at J, with 15 bases between the two ends. CDR1 and CDR2 (germline): MGHRA, YSYEKL. CDR3: CASSRSSSRPYEQYF. The DNA for the CDR3 is TGCGCCAGCAGCCGATCGAGTAGCCGACCCTACGAGCAGTACTTC.

Only a few counts were recorded for this clone. V is TRBV6-6 and J is TRBJ2-1; tentatively, D is TRBD2 (6 bases). V lost 10 bases to trimming and J lost 9 bases, with 13 bases between them. In germline, CDR1 is MNHNY, CDR2 SVGAGI (reference sequence). The CDR3 totals 11 residues. The CDR3 DNA reads as TGTGCCACGAGGTGGGGGGTTGAGCAGTTCTTC. Its translation: CATRWGVEQFF.

CDR3 bases: TGTGCCAGCAGGAGTACAGGGGGGACTGAAGCTTTCTTT. It specifies CASRSTGGTEAFF. The rearrangement joins TRBV5-6 to TRBJ1-1; TRBD1 matches 8 bases. Looked up from germline, CDR1 is SGHDT and CDR2 is YYEEEE. Trimming took 5 bases from V and 5 from J; bases not matched to a gene: 5. The CDR3 sequence is 13 residues long.

The rearrangement links TRBV4-3 to TRBJ2-3; D is undetermined. Per the germline V gene, CDR1 is LGHNA and CDR2 is YSLEER. Trimming removed 4 bases from V and 1 base from J, with 6 bases in between. The CDR3 contains 13 residues. The CDR3 bases are TGCGCCAGCAGCCTACACCGCACAGATACGCAGTATTTT. Encoded protein: CASSLHRTDTQYF.

DNA of the CDR3: TGCGCCAGCAGTGAAATGAGGGTTGGTGAGCAGTTCTTC. This codes for CASSEMRVGEQFF. The chain is built from TRBV10-1 and TRBJ2-1; possibly TRBD2 for D (5 bases). Trimming pared 3 bases from V and 9 bases from J, leaving 12 bases between. Germline values: CDR1 WNHNN, CDR2 SYGVQD (reference sequence). The CDR3 is made up of 13 amino acids.

The chain combines TRBV27 with TRBJ1-1; perhaps TRBD1 as D (5 bases). Per germline, CDR1 MNHEY and CDR2 SMNVEV (reference sequence). Trimming shortened V by 3 bases and J by 1 base, and 6 bases separated the two germline ends. The CDR3 is 13 amino acids. CDR3 bases: TGTGCCAGCAGTTTGGGGGGGAACACTGAAGCTTTCTTT. Translating it yields CASSLGGNTEAFF.

J is TRBJ2-2 and V is TRBV5-6, with a weak D call TRBD1 (5 bases). V lost 2 bases and J 6 bases, leaving 14 bases between the germline ends. Germline assignment: CDR1 SGHDT and CDR2 YYEEEE. This CDR3 region has 15 residues. CDR3 sequence reads: CASSLIGAAPGELFF. In DNA, the CDR3 is TGTGCCAGCAGCTTAATAGGGGCCGCCCCCGGGGAGCTGTTTTTT.

This clone is a singleton in its sample. The chain links TRBV20-1 to TRBJ1-2; D remains unclear. Germline values: CDR1 DFQATT, CDR2 SNEGSKA (reference sequence). The CDR3 contains 11 residues. Between the trimmed V and J ends, which lost 7 bases and 4 bases, there was a span of 10 bases. The CDR3 region is CSVWVSYGYTF. CDR3 in DNA: TGCAGTGTGTGGGTGTCCTATGGCTACACCTTC.

This clone was counted a single time. The chain employs TRBV27 and TRBJ1-3; no firm D call. The CDR3 consists of 13 residues. Germline V CDR1 and CDR2: MNHEY, SMNVEV (reference sequence). Trimming removed 4 bases from V and 3 bases from J, with 7 bases in between. CDR3 coding DNA: TGTGCCAGCAGTTCGTACGGTGGAAACACCATATATTTT. Translated: CASSSYGGNTIYF.

As for this clone: One end of the junction fails to match germline, which may point to a read error. The same CDR3 arises from other DNA sequences in this sample as well. V usage is TRBV5-4 and J usage is TRBJ1-1; no clear D. The CDR3 length is 14 residues. Germline V gene data show CDR1 as SGHNT and CDR2 as YYREEE (reference sequence). CDR3 region: CASSSGTGNTEAFF. The CDR3 DNA reads TGTGCCAGCAGCTCCGGTACCGGGAACACTGAGGCTTTCTTT. Full variable domain (missing parts from reference TRBV5-4 and TRBJ1-1): ETGVTQSPTHLIKTRGQQVTLRCSSQSGHNTVSWYQQALGQGPQFIFQYYREEENGRGNFPPRFSGLQFPNYSSELNVNALELDDSALYLCASSSGTGNTEAFFGQGTRLTVV.

This clone was detected once. J is TRBJ2-1 and V is TRBV10-3; D might be TRBD2 (6 bases). Germline lookup yields CDR1 ENHRY and CDR2 SYGVKD. The CDR3 totals 14 residues. The V end was cut by 3 bases, the J end by 3 bases, with 9 bases between. CDR3 protein: CAISDRDFYNEQFF. DNA of the CDR3: TGTGCCATCAGTGACCGGGACTTCTACAATGAGCAGTTCTTC.

CDR3 amino acids: CASSWGTLNTEAFF. CDR3 nucleotide sequence: TGTGCCAGCAGTTGGGGGACACTGAACACTGAAGCTTTCTTT. The rearrangement uses TRBV28 and TRBJ1-1, with D maybe TRBD1 (6 bases). The ends were cut back, 4 bases at V and 0 bases at J, with 9 bases in the middle. Per germline, CDR1 MDHEN and CDR2 SYDVKM. The CDR3 is made up of 14 amino acids.

The CDR3 DNA sequence: TGTGCCAGCAGCTCGGGACTAGCGAGGAACGAGCAGTACTTC. Translating it yields CASSSGLARNEQYF. The rearrangement joins TRBV7-9 to TRBJ2-7, with 10 bases fitting TRBD2. Trimming removed 4 bases from V and 5 bases from J; junction bases left unmatched: 5. The length of the CDR3 is 14 residues. Germline CDR1 and CDR2: SEHNR and FQNEAQ (reference sequence).

The chain employs TRBV13 and TRBJ1-2; TRBD1 might be the D (5 bases). CDR3 length: 13 residues. Germline values: CDR1 PRHDT, CDR2 FYEKMQ (reference sequence). The V gene lost 5 bases and the J gene lost 2 bases, with 9 bases spanning the gap. CDR3: CASSGDGNYGYTF. DNA for the CDR3: TGTGCCAGCAGCGGGGACGGCAACTATGGCTACACCTTC. Complete variable domain (other parts from reference TRBV13 and TRBJ1-2): AAGVIQSPRHLIKEKRETATLKCYPIPRHDTVYWYQQGPGQDPQFLISFYEKMQSDKGSIPDRFSAQQFSDYHSELNMSSLELGDSALYFCASSGDGNYGYTFGSGTRLTVV.

V and J are TRBV25-1 and TRBJ1-4, with D possibly being TRBD1 (5 bases). This CDR3 has 15 residues. Germline V lookup: CDR1 MGHDK, CDR2 SYGVNS. Between the trimmed V and J ends, which lost 8 bases and 10 bases, there was a span of 23 bases. The CDR3 protein is CASSPGAYSWGKLFF. The CDR3 coding sequence is TGTGCCAGCTCGCCTGGGGCATACTCTTGGGGAAAACTGTTTTTT.

Concerning this clone itself: One junction end does not reproduce the germline sequence, and a read error may be involved. The chain couples TRBV5-4 to TRBJ2-7; 8 nucleotides agree with TRBD2. The CDR3 is 17 amino acids. The germline V gene has CDR1 SGHNT and CDR2 YYREEE (reference sequence). The CDR3 here is CASSQERPGLVPYEQYF. The CDR3 nucleotides read TGCGCCAGCAGCCAAGAACGACCGGGACTAGTCCCCTACGAGCAGTACTTC. The full variable domain, in which reference TRBV5-4 and TRBJ2-7 provide the parts outside the CDR3, is ETGVTQSPTHLIKTRGQQVTLRCSSQSGHNTVSWYQQALGQGPQFIFQYYREEENGRGNFPPRFSGLQFPNYSSELNVNALELDDSALYLCASSQERPGLVPYEQYFGPGTRLTVT.

DNA for the CDR3: TGTGCCAGCAGCCCATGGGGAGCTCAGCCCCAGCATTTT. Translated, it gives CASSPWGAQPQHF. The J gene is TRBJ1-5, the V gene TRBV6-5; D unresolved. CDR1 and CDR2 (germline): MNHEY, SVGAGI. The ends were cut back, 6 bases at V and 6 bases at J, with 12 bases in the middle. The CDR3 extends over 13 amino acids.

The V and J genes are TRBV28 and TRBJ1-1; 8 bases are shared with TRBD1. The CDR3 is 14 residues long. Per the germline V gene, CDR1 is MDHEN and CDR2 is SYDVKM. J gave up 0 bases and V 6 bases, and 3 bases lay outside the gene matches. The CDR3 DNA follows: TGTGCCAGCAGCCTGACAGGGGTGAACACTGAAGCTTTCTTT. Translating it yields CASSLTGVNTEAFF.

This clone came up a few times. The chain uses TRBV13 and TRBJ2-7; 14 nucleotides align to TRBD2. V shed 6 bases and J 1 base; nucleotides not matched to a gene: 5. Germline V CDR1 and CDR2: PRHDT, FYEKMQ (reference sequence). The CDR3 totals 16 residues. CDR3 residues: CASSQTSGRASYEQYF. The CDR3 coding sequence is TGTGCCAGCAGTCAGACTAGCGGGAGGGCATCCTACGAGCAGTACTTC.

V and J are TRBV7-2 and TRBJ2-7, with D unclear. The germline V and J ends were trimmed by 2 bases and 3 bases, with 8 bases remaining between them. The CDR3 extends over 13 amino acids. Germline V lookup: CDR1 SGHTA, CDR2 FQGNSA. The CDR3 reads CASSLRAGYEQYF. The DNA of the CDR3 is TGTGCCAGCAGCTTACGGGCTGGCTACGAGCAGTACTTC.